The rows below give T cell receptor beta chains drawn from one sample of a study of T cell changes during pregnancy in multiple sclerosis. Profiling relied on immunoSEQ multiplex PCR, and the TCRdb table lists in-frame clones only, not all of them. The table records 50,000 to 70,000 clones, roughly 91% of them present only once. The specimen was CD8+ T cells from peripheral blood mononuclear cells, collected before pregnancy. These receptors were taken from a female donor with multiple sclerosis, enrolled in a pregnancy study. The CDR3 runs from the conserved cysteine through the conserved F or W. Fields, in order: J gene, clone size, V gene, D gene, CDR3 DNA, CDR3 protein. A D gene is named only where the DNA matches it firmly. Where a row states a size, it is once, few, many or the class of an expanded clone; other rows omit it.

TRBJ2-3 | . | TRBV9 | . | TGTGCCAGCAGCGTAGACAGGACGGGCAGGGGCCCCCTCGGGTATACGCAGTATTTT | CASSVDRTGRGPLGYTQYF
TRBJ2-7 | once | TRBV5-4 | . | TGTGCCAGCAGCTTGGGAGCGGTGGGTACAGAGCAGTACTTC | CASSLGAVGTEQYF
TRBJ2-7 | . | TRBV6-6 | TRBD1 | TGTGCCAGCAGTGGACAGGGAATTGATCCCTACGAGCAGTACTTC | CASSGQGIDPYEQYF
TRBJ2-1 | . | TRBV5-4 | . | TGTGCCAGCAGCCCGGGGGAGAACCCGAATGAGCAGTTCTTC | CASSPGENPNEQFF
TRBJ2-3 | . | TRBV9 | TRBD2 | TGTGCCAGCAGCGGACTCCCGGGGGGGGCTGCAGATACGCAGTATTTT | CASSGLPGGAADTQYF
TRBJ2-1 | . | TRBV6-1 | TRBD1 | TGTGCCAGCAGTGAAGGGACAGGGGCGGTGAATGAGCAGTTCTTC | CASSEGTGAVNEQFF
TRBJ2-1 | . | TRBV5-8 | TRBD2 | TGTGCCAGCAGCCCGATAGCGGGGGGGGTCTACAATGAGCAGTTCTTC | CASSPIAGGVYNEQFF
TRBJ1-5 | . | TRBV6-5 | TRBD1 | TGTGCCAGCACCCGGGACAGAAACAGCAATCAGCCCCAGCATTTT | CASTRDRNSNQPQHF
TRBJ2-7 | . | TRBV29-1 | . | TGCAGCGTTGAAGCGGGGGTATCCTACGAGCAGTACTTC | CSVEAGVSYEQYF
TRBJ2-4 | . | TRBV29-1 | TRBD2 | TGCAGCGCCGGGACTAGCGGACACATTCAGTACTTC | CSAGTSGHIQYF
TRBJ2-3 | . | TRBV6-4 | . | TGTGCCAGCAGTGACAGCTACACAGATACGCAGTATTTT | CASSDSYTDTQYF
TRBJ1-1 | . | TRBV19 | TRBD1 | TGTGCCAGCAGGGGGTGGAACACTGAAGCTTTCTTT | CASRGWNTEAFF
TRBJ1-2 | . | TRBV5-5 | . | TGTGCCAGCAGCCAGACAGTTAACTATGGCTACACCTTC | CASSQTVNYGYTF
TRBJ2-5 | . | TRBV11-2 | TRBD1 | TGTGCCAGCAGCTTAGTAGGACAGGGAATAGAAGAGACCCAGTACTTC | CASSLVGQGIEETQYF
TRBJ2-5 | . | TRBV9 | TRBD2 | TGTGCCAGCAGCTCGGGACTAGCGGAAGAGACCCAGTACTTC | CASSSGLAEETQYF
TRBJ2-5 | medium-sized | TRBV7-7 | . | TGTGCTAGCAGCCCTATCGGGGGTGGAGAGACCCAGTACTTC | CASSPIGGGETQYF
TRBJ1-1 | . | TRBV19 | . | TGTGCCAGTAGTAACGACAGAGGGGGCACTGAAGCTTTCTTT | CASSNDRGGTEAFF
TRBJ2-7 | . | TRBV4-1 | TRBD2 | TGCGCCAGCGCCTACGAGGTAGCGGGGTCCTACGAGCAGTACTTC | CASAYEVAGSYEQYF
TRBJ2-1 | . | TRBV6-5 | . | TGTGCCAGCAGTTACTTTGTGGGGCAGGGCAATGAGCAGTTCTTC | CASSYFVGQGNEQFF
TRBJ1-5 | . | TRBV7-8 | . | TGTGCCAGCAGCTTAGATTCGTATAGCAATCAGCCCCAGCATTTT | CASSLDSYSNQPQHF
TRBJ2-5 | . | TRBV11-2 | TRBD2 | TGTGCCAGCAGCTTTGAACTAGCGGTCCAAGAGACCCAGTACTTC | CASSFELAVQETQYF
TRBJ1-1 | . | TRBV2 | . | TGTGCCAGCGAGACTCAGAACACTGAAGCTTTCTTT | CASETQNTEAFF
TRBJ1-5 | . | TRBV27 | TRBD1 | TGTGCCAGCAGTCCAGGGACAGCTAGCAATCAGCCCCAGCATTTT | CASSPGTASNQPQHF
TRBJ1-5 | . | TRBV15 | . | TGTGCCACCAGCAGAGGCGGAGGTCAGCCCCAGCATTTT | CATSRGGGQPQHF
TRBJ1-3 | . | TRBV11-2 | . | TGTGCCAGCAGCTTAATATTGAGCTCTGGAAACACCATATATTTT | CASSLILSSGNTIYF
TRBJ2-5 | once | TRBV7-6 | TRBD2 | TGTGCCAGCAGCTGGACTAGCGGGGATTCCCAAGAGACCCAGTACTTC | CASSWTSGDSQETQYF
TRBJ2-5 | . | TRBV5-1 | . | TGCGCCAGCAATACGGGCGGGGTACAAGAGACCCAGTACTTC | CASNTGGVQETQYF
TRBJ2-5 | . | TRBV4-2 | . | TGTGCCAGCAGCGGGGGGCAAGAGACCCAGTACTTC | CASSGGQETQYF
TRBJ2-5 | . | TRBV30 | TRBD1 | TGTGCCTGGAGTGTAATAAGCAGGGGGCCATCAGAGACCCAGTACTTC | CAWSVISRGPSETQYF
TRBJ2-1 | . | TRBV5-1 | TRBD2 | TGCGCCAGCAGCTTGGCAGGCGGGACTATATCCCCGAGGGAGCAGTTCTTC | CASSLAGGTISPREQFF
TRBJ2-3 | . | TRBV11-2 | TRBD2 | TGTGCCAGCAGCTTCTCCCGGGGGGTGACAGATACGCAGTATTTT | CASSFSRGVTDTQYF
TRBJ2-1 | . | TRBV11-2 | . | TGTGCCAGCAGCTTAGGGTATGGGGGCGAGCAGTTCTTC | CASSLGYGGEQFF
TRBJ1-1 | . | TRBV27 | . | TGTGCCAGCAGTTTACAGCGGGGGAACACTGAAGCTTTCTTT | CASSLQRGNTEAFF
TRBJ2-5 | . | TRBV2 | TRBD2 | TGTGCCAGCACCGAGCGGGGCCAAGAGACCCAGTACTTC | CASTERGQETQYF
TRBJ2-7 | . | TRBV19 | . | TGTGCCAGTAGTACAGGACAGGGAGGGTACTACGAGCAGTACTTC | CASSTGQGGYYEQYF
TRBJ1-5 | . | TRBV7-9 | . | TGTGCCAGCAGCTACGATAGGGGCCTAGAGCCCCAGCATTTT | CASSYDRGLEPQHF
TRBJ1-1 | many | TRBV2 | . | TGTGCCAGCATCCCAGACAGCCAGAACACTGAAGCTTTCTTT | CASIPDSQNTEAFF
TRBJ1-2 | . | TRBV13 | TRBD1 | TGTGCCAGCAGCTCGGGACAGGAATTTCTTCCTGGCTACACCTTC | CASSSGQEFLPGYTF
TRBJ1-5 | . | TRBV14 | . | TGTGCCAGCAGCCAAGCTGAGACAGTGGACAATCAGCCCCAGCATTTT | CASSQAETVDNQPQHF
TRBJ1-2 | . | TRBV4-1 | . | TGCGCCAGCAGCCAAGATCTTACAGGTTCTTACTATGGCTACACCTTC | CASSQDLTGSYYGYTF
TRBJ1-4 | . | TRBV19 | . | TGTGCCAGTAGTATAGATCCAGAACAGGTCTATAATGAAAAACTGTTTTTT | CASSIDPEQVYNEKLFF
TRBJ1-1 | . | TRBV19 | . | TGTGCCAGTAGTCCAGGGTTCACTGAAGCTTTCTTT | CASSPGFTEAFF
TRBJ2-7 | once | TRBV7-9 | TRBD1 | TGTGCCAGCAGCTTACCGGCTGGGGACAGGGGTTCCTACGAGCAGTACTTC | CASSLPAGDRGSYEQYF
TRBJ1-6 | . | TRBV15 | . | TGTGCCACCAGCAGAGGACAGAACTATAATTCACCCCTCCACTTT | CATSRGQNYNSPLHF
TRBJ1-6 | . | TRBV2 | TRBD1 | TGTGCCAGCATCACAGGGGCCGGTTCACCCCTCCACTTT | CASITGAGSPLHF
TRBJ2-1 | . | TRBV7-9 | . | TGTGCCAGCAGCTTATATACAGGGGGGGCCTACAATGAGCAGTTCTTC | CASSLYTGGAYNEQFF
TRBJ2-1 | . | TRBV19 | . | TGTGCCAGTAGTACTAGCTCCTACAATGAGCAGTTCTTC | CASSTSSYNEQFF
TRBJ2-2 | . | TRBV9 | TRBD2 | TGTGCCAGCAGCCCGATGACTAGCGGGGGTACGAACACCGGGGAGCTGTTTTTT | CASSPMTSGGTNTGELFF
TRBJ2-1 | . | TRBV7-6 | . | TGTGCCAGCAGCTTAGATCCCGCTAACCCCTACAATGAGCAGTTCTTC | CASSLDPANPYNEQFF
TRBJ1-2 | . | TRBV2 | . | TGTGCCAGCAGTGAAGCAGGCACAGCTAACTATGGCTACACCTTC | CASSEAGTANYGYTF
TRBJ1-3 | . | TRBV7-7 | . | TGTGCTAGCAGCTTAGGCGTGGGGCCTGGAAACACCATATATTTT | CASSLGVGPGNTIYF
TRBJ2-7 | . | TRBV7-9 | TRBD1 | TGTGCCAGCAGCACAAACCTAGCAGGACAGGGGGCCTACGAGCAGTACTTC | CASSTNLAGQGAYEQYF
TRBJ2-2 | . | TRBV6-5 | TRBD2 | TGTGCCAGCAGCAGGACTAGCGGCGGGGAGCTGTTTTTT | CASSRTSGGELFF